This entry is about one T cell receptor beta chain. This clone was recorded a few times. It lacks a known antigen. Base qualities are missing; no much larger clone stands one base away. These data belong to a study of Tregs in tolerant kidney transplant recipients (dated by TCRdb to about 2019). With regard to the full study: Transplants used related donors with nonmyeloablative bone marrow transplantation; mixed chimerism was transient in the human trials. Before combined kidney and bone marrow transplantation, this study identified donor-specific regulatory T cells using TCRbeta sequencing and then followed those same cells after transplant.

Overall study results and their limits: In tolerant patients, donor-specific Tregs expanded more than Tregs overall, which suggests antigen-driven rather than nonspecific expansion. The most biologically relevant and donor-specific TCRbeta repertoire appeared to be identified by expanding Tregs with activated donor B cells. Because the study included only a small number of patients, the results must be confirmed in larger populations and under other immunosuppression protocols. For some patients the PCR primers changed over time, which made it impossible to compare the samples from those patients at the nucleotide level. Although technical replication error seemed to be minimal, the question of biological reproducibility was not addressed directly.

Genomic DNA was extracted from sorted cells with the QIAGEN DNeasy Blood and Tissue Kit for TCRbeta CDR3 sequencing. High-throughput TCRbeta CDR3 sequencing, including PCR amplification with bias correction and internal controls, was performed commercially through immunoSEQ. As for the original processing: A unique productive TCRbeta sequence was defined by the CDR3 nucleotide sequence when primers matched, and otherwise by the CDR3 amino acid sequence together with the Vbeta and Jbeta genes. Sorting error was corrected by removing sequences shared between sorted populations at a frequency ratio of 2:1 or less, and the remaining shared sequences were assigned to the higher population. A sequence was defined as donor-reactive if the sequence was expanded at least 5-fold in CFSE-low cells compared with unstimulated cells and had a frequency of at least 0.01% in CFSE-low cells. Jensen-Shannon divergence, calculated on the top 100 TCRbeta sequences ranked by frequency, was used to quantify repertoire divergence. For samples with multiple sequencing runs, sorting error was corrected separately for each run before the runs were pooled. In TCRdb, the immuneACCESS table is reduced to in-frame sequences with V and J assigned. These tables do not hold every clone; where another copy was compared, an unresolved V gene accounts for under half, and the others remain unexplained. V and J calls and clone size come straight from that table; D and trimming were deduced from the DNA. This sample gives roughly 69,000 clones in total; around 98% of them show up just once. The ten largest clones represent 0.3% to 0.35% of the sample.

The time point tag for this specimen amounts to: blood sample drawn before combined kidney and bone marrow transplant. Thawed PBMCs were FACS-sorted into unstimulated Tregs (CD4+CD25+CD127-), CD4+ non-Tregs (CD4+CD25-), CD4 cells and CD8 cells. Prior to Treg sorting, thawed PBMCs were rested overnight with approximately 210 IU/ml IL-2 at 37 degrees C. The patients were a handful of recipients of combined kidney and bone marrow transplants from the ITN036ST trial, and samples were available only for these trial subjects. Healthy control blood was processed to PBMCs with a Ficoll density gradient and then cryopreserved, whereas patient PBMCs were collected both before and after transplant. Source: Tregs from blood, taken before the transplant. The sequence derives from a human donor who received a combined kidney and bone marrow transplant.

The nucleotides read TGTGCCAGCAGCGTCACGACTAGCGGGGAAAGTCCGTTCTTC. This is translated as CASSVTTSGESPFF. The chain is assembled from TRBV7-6 and TRBJ2-1, and TRBD2 matches 11 of the central bases. The CDR3 numbers 14 residues from cysteine through phenylalanine. Only CDR3 DNA remains: 42 bases, in frame from the first base. CDR1 is given as SGHVS and CDR2 as FNYEAQ, both from the germline V gene. Relative to germline, V is missing 5 bases and J is missing 15 bases, with 12 bases of the junction outside any gene match. The full variable domain, completed from the reference TRBV7-6 and TRBJ2-1 proteins outside the CDR3, reads GAGVSQSPRYKVTKRGQDVALRCDPISGHVSLYWYRQALGQGPEFLTYFNYEAQQDKSGLPNDRFSAERPEGSISTLTIQRTEQRDSAMYRCASSVTTSGESPFFGPGTRLTVL.